The 17 T cell receptor beta chains below were found in one sample sequenced in a study of sequential checkpoint blockade in melanoma. The treatment here: randomized to nivolumab then ipilimumab (arm A) or the reverse (arm B). Profiled with immunoSEQ multiplex PCR; TCRdb holds only in-frame clones, not every one. The sample lists more than 650 clones, under 25% occurring once. This specimen consisted of tumor tissue (inferred from file names), obtained from a patient given nivolumab and ipilimumab in sequence. All receptors come from a human donor with melanoma.

This clone occurred a few times. This chain uses TRBV14 with TRBJ1-2; a possible D gene is TRBD1 (5 bases). Germline CDR1 reads SGHDN; CDR2 reads FVKESK. Trimming took off 4 bases at V and 8 bases at J, with 32 bases between the two ends. The CDR3 has 19 amino acids. CDR3 coding DNA: TGTGCCAGCAGCCCCTCACGAGGGGACTCCCTCGATCCTCAGCTGGGCTACACCTTC. It specifies CASSPSRGDSLDPQLGYTF.

This clone is large in the sample. The rearrangement links TRBV11-3 to TRBJ2-3; 14 bases line up with TRBD2. This CDR3 comprises 16 residues. J gave up 1 base and V 5 bases, and 2 bases lay outside the gene matches. Germline V gene data show CDR1 as SGHNT and CDR2 as YENEEA. CDR3 coding DNA: TGTGCCAGCAGCGGGGGACTAGCGGGGGGCACAGATACGCAGTATTTT. Translated: CASSGGLAGGTDTQYF.

This chain joins TRBV18 and TRBJ1-6; 10 positions match TRBD1. V lost 0 bases, J lost 13 bases, and 3 bases stayed unmatched. Germline-derived CDR1 and CDR2 are KGHSH and LQKENI. This CDR3 spans 14 amino acids. The CDR3: CASSPPGTGVPLHF. The CDR3 DNA follows: TGTGCCAGCTCACCACCCGGGACAGGGGTGCCCCTCCACTTT.

This clone was recorded a few times. CDR3 in amino acids: CASSIVSGFEAFF. Written as DNA, the CDR3 is TGTGCCAGTAGTATAGTGTCCGGATTTGAAGCTTTCTTT. The genes are TRBV19 and TRBJ1-1; no clear D. V dropped 1 base and J dropped 7 bases, with 10 bases sitting between them. The CDR3 is made up of 13 amino acids. Per the germline V gene, CDR1 is LNHDA and CDR2 is SQIVND (reference sequence).

This clone is labeled as large (0.1 to 1%). The V call is TRBV11-3, the J call TRBJ1-1; 8 nucleotides match TRBD1. The CDR3 consists of 14 residues. The ends lost 6 bases at V and 4 bases at J; junction bases unmatched: 7. Per germline, CDR1 SGHNT and CDR2 YENEEA. The CDR3 spells CASSSNTGGTEAFF. The CDR3 nucleotides read TGTGCCAGCAGTTCTAACACAGGGGGCACTGAAGCTTTCTTT.

V gene TRBV18 combines with J gene TRBJ2-7; D possibly corresponds to TRBD1 (5 bases). V gave up 3 bases and J gave up 5 bases, with 20 bases separating them. Looked up from germline, CDR1 is KGHSH and CDR2 is LQKENI. The CDR3 length is 16 residues. CDR3 DNA sequence: TGTGCCAGCTCACCCCTCGATCTTCAGGGATCCCACGAGCAGTACTTC. It translates to CASSPLDLQGSHEQYF.

This clone showed up just a few times. This chain uses TRBV28 with TRBJ1-4, with D unresolved. Germline assignment: CDR1 MDHEN and CDR2 SYDVKM. Trimming pared 3 bases from V and 8 bases from J, leaving 13 bases between. CDR3 length: 14 residues. The CDR3 nucleotides read TGTGCCAGCAGTTTTAGTTCGAGTGGGGAAAAACTGTTTTTT. It yields the protein CASSFSSSGEKLFF.

This clone was seen more than once but under ten times. This chain uses TRBV6-8 with TRBJ1-2; tentative D call: TRBD1 (6 bases). The CDR3 consists of 13 residues. The V gene's germline CDR1 is MNHGY and CDR2 SAAAGT. The V end was cut by 2 bases, the J end by 2 bases, with 6 bases between. The DNA of the CDR3 is TGTGCCAGCAGTTACCAGGGGAACTATGGCTACACCTTC. Its protein product is CASSYQGNYGYTF.

J is TRBJ2-1 and V is TRBV19; 7 positions agree with TRBD1. The CDR3 consists of 16 residues. Looked up from germline, CDR1 is LNHDA and CDR2 is SQIVND (reference sequence). With V trimmed by 3 bases and J by 4 bases, 9 bases remained unmatched. The CDR3 is CASSILAGTVYNEQFF. CDR3 bases: TGTGCCAGTAGTATCCTAGCCGGGACAGTTTACAATGAGCAGTTCTTC.

This clone is large (0.1 to 1%). The chain combines TRBV6-8 with TRBJ2-1; 8 bases fit TRBD1. CDR1 is MNHGY, CDR2 SAAAGT, per germline. The J segment lost 9 bases and the V segment lost 7 bases, leaving 8 bases of the junction unmatched. The CDR3 spans 13 residues. This chain's CDR3 is CASTLPGTGEQFF. CDR3 coding DNA: TGTGCCAGCACTTTACCAGGGACAGGTGAGCAGTTCTTC.

The chain is built from TRBV10-2 and TRBJ2-1; tentatively, D is TRBD2 (5 bases). The CDR3 has 14 amino acids. V gave up 0 bases and J gave up 10 bases, with 13 bases separating them. Germline values: CDR1 WSHSY, CDR2 SAAADI. The CDR3 nucleotides are TGCGCCAGCAGTGAGTCTGCGGGCTCGGGGGAGCAGTTCTTC. It yields the protein CASSESAGSGEQFF.

By share, this clone ranks as large. The rearrangement uses TRBV11-3 and TRBJ1-6, with TRBD1 identical over 9 bases. The CDR3 is 15 residues long. The V gene's germline CDR1 is SGHNT and CDR2 YENEEA. The J segment lost 7 bases and the V segment lost 4 bases, leaving 5 bases of the junction unmatched. CDR3 loop: CASSWDRELNSPLHF. The CDR3 DNA reads TGTGCCAGCAGCTGGGACAGGGAATTAAATTCACCCCTCCACTTT.

The rearrangement joins TRBV14 to TRBJ2-3; 11 bases agree with TRBD2. The CDR3 spans 16 residues. Losses at the gene ends were 5 bases for V and 3 bases for J; bases not matched to a gene: 7. Germline loops: CDR1 SGHDN, CDR2 FVKESK. This CDR3 reads CASSGGLAGGTDTQYF. Written as DNA, the CDR3 is TGTGCCAGCAGCGGAGGACTAGCGGGCGGGACAGATACGCAGTATTTT.

This clone was seen a few times. The chain is built from TRBV29-1 and TRBJ1-1; 8 bases align to TRBD1. Losses at the gene ends were 2 bases for V and 4 bases for J; bases not matched to a gene: 6. CDR3 size: 14 residues. CDR1 SQVTM and CDR2 ANQGSEA come from the germline V gene. CDR3 protein: CSVEQGASGTEAFF. The CDR3 bases are TGCAGCGTTGAACAGGGGGCATCGGGCACTGAAGCTTTCTTT.

This clone was counted only a few times. This chain links TRBV30 with TRBJ1-6; tentatively, D is TRBD1 (5 bases). The V end was cut by 5 bases, the J end by 7 bases, with 12 bases between. The germline CDR1 and CDR2 sequences are GTSNPN and SVGIG (reference sequence). This CDR3 is 13 amino acids long. CDR3 in DNA: TGTGCCTGGCGGGGCTCCAGGAATTCACCCCTCCACTTT. Encoded protein: CAWRGSRNSPLHF. The variable domain in full, with the rest retrieved from reference TRBV30 and TRBJ1-6, is SQTIHQWPATLVQPVGSPLSLECTVEGTSNPNLYWYRQAAGRGLQLLFYSVGIGQISSEVPQNLSASRPQDRQFILSSKKLLLSDSGFYLCAWRGSRNSPLHFGNGTRLTVT.

This clone ranks as medium-sized. The V and J genes are TRBV6-8 and TRBJ2-1; D might be TRBD2 (5 bases). Per germline, CDR1 MNHGY and CDR2 SAAAGT. V lost 6 bases and J lost 3, with 15 bases in between. The CDR3 is made up of 15 amino acids. The CDR3 bases are TGTGCCAGCAGCCCTCGGGGAGTCCGCTACAATGAGCAGTTCTTC. Translated, it gives CASSPRGVRYNEQFF.

There are a few counts of this clone. In nucleotides, the CDR3 is TGTGCCAGCGTGTCAACCGGCCCCCAAAATGAAAAACTGTTTTTT. It is translated as CASVSTGPQNEKLFF. This chain connects TRBV28 to TRBJ1-4; the D is unclear. The CDR3 runs to 15 residues. Germline V lookup: CDR1 MDHEN, CDR2 SYDVKM. V dropped 8 bases and J dropped 5 bases, with 18 bases sitting between them.